The rows below give T cell receptor beta chains drawn from one sample of a study of T cell repertoires and HLA-DP antigens. The antigens for these receptors are not known. Libraries were prepared by immunoSEQ multiplex PCR; TCRdb keeps only in-frame clonotypes and omits some of them. The sample holds about 73,000 clones, around three quarters seen once. What was sequenced was CD4+ T cells from PBMCs. The source of these receptors is a man between 60 and 70 years old in good health and CMV-seronegative. Both conserved end residues are part of each CDR3. D genes are given only for firm matches. For some rows the clone size is stated as once, few or many, or as a class when expanded; others skip it.

V: TRBV9
size: .
D: TRBD1
J: TRBJ1-4
CDR3: CASSADRGGEKLFF
DNA: TGTGCCAGCAGCGCGGACAGGGGCGGTGAAAAACTGTTTTTT

V: TRBV5-1
size: few
D: TRBD2
J: TRBJ2-3
CDR3: CASSRVLAGASTDTQYF
DNA: TGCGCCAGCAGCCGAGTTTTAGCGGGGGCGAGCACAGATACGCAGTATTTT

V: TRBV10-3
size: .
D: .
J: TRBJ1-1
CDR3: CAISSGRELTEAFF
DNA: TGTGCCATCAGTTCAGGACGGGAACTGACTGAAGCTTTCTTT

V: TRBV7-2
size: .
D: .
J: TRBJ2-7
CDR3: CASTEGGTVSYEQYF
DNA: TGTGCCAGCACCGAGGGGGGGACAGTATCCTACGAGCAGTACTTC

V: TRBV28
size: .
D: TRBD2
J: TRBJ2-1
CDR3: CASSSTSGGPHNEQFF
DNA: TGTGCCAGCAGTTCTACTAGCGGGGGGCCCCACAATGAGCAGTTCTTC

V: TRBV5-1
size: few
D: TRBD1
J: TRBJ2-7
CDR3: CASSPSPVGQGSHEQYF
DNA: TGCGCCAGCAGCCCCTCCCCGGTGGGACAGGGTTCCCACGAGCAGTACTTC

V: TRBV30
size: .
D: .
J: TRBJ1-5
CDR3: CACNRVARSNQPQHF
DNA: TGTGCCTGTAATCGGGTGGCGCGATCCAATCAGCCCCAGCATTTT

V: TRBV7-7
size: .
D: .
J: TRBJ2-7
CDR3: CASSLETNYEQYF
DNA: TGTGCCAGCAGCTTAGAGACTAACTACGAGCAGTACTTC

V: TRBV10-2
size: .
D: .
J: TRBJ1-4
CDR3: CASGGVSAEKLFF
DNA: TGCGCCAGCGGTGGGGTCAGCGCTGAAAAACTGTTTTTT

V: TRBV9
size: .
D: TRBD2
J: TRBJ2-5
CDR3: CASSTETSGEETQYF
DNA: TGTGCCAGCAGCACCGAGACTAGCGGAGAAGAGACCCAGTACTTC

V: TRBV29-1
size: .
D: TRBD1
J: TRBJ1-1
CDR3: CSVRTGVNTEAFF
DNA: TGCAGCGTGCGGACAGGGGTGAACACTGAAGCTTTCTTT

V: TRBV28
size: .
D: .
J: TRBJ1-1
CDR3: CASSLLVRNDMNTEAFF
DNA: TGTGCCAGCAGTTTATTGGTCCGTAACGACATGAACACTGAAGCTTTCTTT

V: TRBV7-2
size: .
D: TRBD1
J: TRBJ1-1
CDR3: CASSLIGTGIGNTEAFF
DNA: TGTGCCAGCAGCTTGATCGGGACAGGGATAGGGAACACTGAAGCTTTCTTT

V: TRBV30
size: .
D: .
J: TRBJ1-2
CDR3: CAWTENSSGYTF
DNA: TGTGCCTGGACCGAAAACTCCAGTGGCTACACCTTC

V: TRBV2
size: .
D: .
J: TRBJ2-3
CDR3: CASGGLRDTQYF
DNA: TGTGCCAGCGGAGGACTCAGAGATACGCAGTATTTT

V: TRBV4-1
size: .
D: TRBD1
J: TRBJ1-5
CDR3: CASSQDPSRGPNQPQHF
DNA: TGCGCCAGCAGCCAAGACCCCTCCAGGGGGCCGAATCAGCCCCAGCATTTT

V: TRBV6-1
size: .
D: TRBD2
J: TRBJ2-1
CDR3: CASSERLAGAGYNEQFF
DNA: TGTGCCAGCAGTGAACGGCTGGCGGGAGCGGGTTACAATGAGCAGTTCTTC

V: TRBV19
size: .
D: .
J: TRBJ1-3
CDR3: CASSIGQSRNTIYF
DNA: TGTGCCAGTAGTATCGGACAGTCCCGAAACACCATATATTTT

V: TRBV4-1
size: .
D: TRBD1
J: TRBJ2-1
CDR3: CASRLDRAGYNEQFF
DNA: TGCGCCAGCAGACTGGACAGGGCTGGCTACAATGAGCAGTTCTTC